This T cell receptor beta chain emerged from a study of blood T cell repertoires in COVID-19. Generated by immunoSEQ multiplex PCR, the TCRdb table keeps only in-frame clones and is missing some. Of 150,000 to 250,000 clones listed, approximately 85% are singletons. Cohort 3 recovered donors had two negative PCRs, clearance, or symptom resolution. The germline gives CDR1 MNHNY, CDR2 SVGAGI (reference sequence). Trimming took 2 bases from V and 7 from J, leaving 6 bases between them. This CDR3 is 12 amino acids long. The chain recombines TRBV6-6 with TRBJ2-1; D is undetermined. Material: PBMCs or T cells enriched from blood (not recorded which). The sequence was collected from a man aged 35 to 55 who had recovered from COVID-19. This chain's CDR3 is CASSYERNEQFF. In DNA form, the CDR3 reads TGTGCCAGCAGTTACGAGAGGAATGAGCAGTTCTTC.